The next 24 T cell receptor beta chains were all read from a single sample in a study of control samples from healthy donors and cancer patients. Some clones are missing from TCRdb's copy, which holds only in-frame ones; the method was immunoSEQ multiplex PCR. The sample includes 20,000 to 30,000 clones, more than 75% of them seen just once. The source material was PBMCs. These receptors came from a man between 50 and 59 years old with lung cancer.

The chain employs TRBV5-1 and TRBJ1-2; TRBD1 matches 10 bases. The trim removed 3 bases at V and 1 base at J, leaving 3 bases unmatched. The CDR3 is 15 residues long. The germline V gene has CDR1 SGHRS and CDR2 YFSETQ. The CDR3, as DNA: TGCGCCAGCAGCTCTGGACAGGGGGATAACTATGGCTACACCTTC. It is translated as CASSSGQGDNYGYTF.

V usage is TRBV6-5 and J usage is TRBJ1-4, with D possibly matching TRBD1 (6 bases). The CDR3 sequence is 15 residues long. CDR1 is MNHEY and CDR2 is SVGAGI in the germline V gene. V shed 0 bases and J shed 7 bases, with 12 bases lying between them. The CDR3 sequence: CASSYSGDKGEKLFF. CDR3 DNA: TGTGCCAGCAGTTACTCGGGGGACAAAGGTGAAAAACTGTTTTTT.

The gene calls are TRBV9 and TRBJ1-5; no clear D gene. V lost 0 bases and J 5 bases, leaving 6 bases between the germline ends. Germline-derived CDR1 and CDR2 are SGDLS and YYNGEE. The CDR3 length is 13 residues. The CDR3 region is CASSVEFDQPQHF. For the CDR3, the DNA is TGTGCCAGCAGCGTAGAATTCGATCAGCCCCAGCATTTT.

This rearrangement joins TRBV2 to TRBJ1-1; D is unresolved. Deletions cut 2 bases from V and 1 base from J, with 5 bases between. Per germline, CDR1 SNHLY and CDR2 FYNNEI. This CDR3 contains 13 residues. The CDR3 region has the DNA TGTGCCAGCAGTGAAACCGAGAACACTGAAGCTTTCTTT. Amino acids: CASSETENTEAFF. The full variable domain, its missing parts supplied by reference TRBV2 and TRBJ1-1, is EPEVTQTPSHQVTQMGQEVILRCVPISNHLYFYWYRQILGQKVEFLVSFYNNEISEKSEIFDDQFSVERPDGSNFTLKIRSTKLEDSAMYFCASSETENTEAFFGQGTRLTVV.

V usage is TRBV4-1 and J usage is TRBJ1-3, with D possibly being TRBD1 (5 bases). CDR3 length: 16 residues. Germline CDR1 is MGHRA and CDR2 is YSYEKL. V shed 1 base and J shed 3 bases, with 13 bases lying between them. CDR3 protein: CASSQGGYNRGNTIYF. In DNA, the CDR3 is TGCGCCAGCAGCCAAGGGGGCTATAATCGTGGAAACACCATATATTTT.

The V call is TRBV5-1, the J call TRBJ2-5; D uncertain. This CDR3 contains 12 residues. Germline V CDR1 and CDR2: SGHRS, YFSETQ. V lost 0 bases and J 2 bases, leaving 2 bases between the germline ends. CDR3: CASSLGQETQYF. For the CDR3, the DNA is TGCGCCAGCAGCTTGGGGCAAGAGACCCAGTACTTC.

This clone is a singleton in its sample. The CDR3 bases are TGTGCCAGCAGCTTACAGATATATAATTCACCCCTCCACTTT. Protein product: CASSLQIYNSPLHF. V gene TRBV7-8 combines with J gene TRBJ1-6; no reliable D call. The CDR3 spans 14 residues. The V end lost 2 bases, the J end lost 4 bases, and 6 bases lay between the germline ends. CDR1 SGHVS and CDR2 FQNEAQ come from the germline V gene.

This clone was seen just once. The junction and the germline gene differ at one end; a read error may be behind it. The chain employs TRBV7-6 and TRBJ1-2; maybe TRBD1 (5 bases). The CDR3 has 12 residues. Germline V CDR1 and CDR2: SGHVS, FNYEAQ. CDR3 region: CASSDRVLSPIF. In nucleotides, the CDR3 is TGTGCCAGCAGCGACAGAGTTCTATCCCCCATCTTC.

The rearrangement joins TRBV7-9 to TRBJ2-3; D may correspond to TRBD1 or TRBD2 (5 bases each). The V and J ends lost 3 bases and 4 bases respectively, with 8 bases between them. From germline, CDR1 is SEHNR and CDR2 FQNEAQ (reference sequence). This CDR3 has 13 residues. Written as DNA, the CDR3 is TGTGCCAGCAGCTTCTTGGGGGCAGATACGCAGTATTTT. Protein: CASSFLGADTQYF.

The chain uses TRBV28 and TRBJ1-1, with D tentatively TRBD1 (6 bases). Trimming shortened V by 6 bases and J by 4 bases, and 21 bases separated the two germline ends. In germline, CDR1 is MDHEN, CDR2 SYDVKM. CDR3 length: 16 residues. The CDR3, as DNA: TGTGCCAGCAGAACCCACTCTACAGGGACGGTCACTGAAGCTTTCTTT. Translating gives CASRTHSTGTVTEAFF.

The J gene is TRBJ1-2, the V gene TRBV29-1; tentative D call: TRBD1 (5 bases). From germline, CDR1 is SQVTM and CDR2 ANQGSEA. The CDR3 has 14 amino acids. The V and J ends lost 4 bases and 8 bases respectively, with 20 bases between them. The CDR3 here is CSVGGMGPTGGYTF. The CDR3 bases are TGCAGCGTTGGCGGGATGGGGCCAACTGGGGGCTACACCTTC.

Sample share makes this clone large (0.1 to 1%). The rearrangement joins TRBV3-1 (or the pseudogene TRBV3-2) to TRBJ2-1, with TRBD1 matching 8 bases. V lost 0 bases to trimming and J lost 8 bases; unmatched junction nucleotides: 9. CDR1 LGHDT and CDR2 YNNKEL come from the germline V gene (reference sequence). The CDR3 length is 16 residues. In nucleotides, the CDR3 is TGTGCCAGCAGCCAAGAACCCCCAGGGGGCATGGATGAGCAGTTCTTC. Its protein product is CASSQEPPGGMDEQFF.

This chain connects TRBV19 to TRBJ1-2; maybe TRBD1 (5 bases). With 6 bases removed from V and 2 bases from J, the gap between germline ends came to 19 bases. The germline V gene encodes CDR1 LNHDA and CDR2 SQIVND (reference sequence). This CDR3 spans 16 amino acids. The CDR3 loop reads CASRLLFQGLNYGYTF. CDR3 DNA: TGTGCCAGTAGGTTGCTCTTCCAGGGTTTGAACTATGGCTACACCTTC.

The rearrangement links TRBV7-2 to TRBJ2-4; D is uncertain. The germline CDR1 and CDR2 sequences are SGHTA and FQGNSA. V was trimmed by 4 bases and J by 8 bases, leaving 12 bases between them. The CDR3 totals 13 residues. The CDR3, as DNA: TGTGCCAGCAGCTCCCAAGCTCGGGACATTCAGTACTTC. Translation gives CASSSQARDIQYF.

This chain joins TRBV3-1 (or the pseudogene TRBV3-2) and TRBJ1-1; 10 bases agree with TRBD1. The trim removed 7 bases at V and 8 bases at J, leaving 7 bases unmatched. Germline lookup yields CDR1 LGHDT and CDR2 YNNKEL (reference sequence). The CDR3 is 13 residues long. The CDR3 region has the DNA TGTGCCAGCACGCCGACAGGGGGCCTGGAAGCTTTCTTT. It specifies CASTPTGGLEAFF.

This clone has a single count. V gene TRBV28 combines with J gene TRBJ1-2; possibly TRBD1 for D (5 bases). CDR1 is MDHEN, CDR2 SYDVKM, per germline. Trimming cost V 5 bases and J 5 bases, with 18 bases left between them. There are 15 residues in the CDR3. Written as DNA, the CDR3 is TGTGCCAGCAGTCCGGGGACCGGGAGGGAGTATGGCTACACCTTC. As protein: CASSPGTGREYGYTF.

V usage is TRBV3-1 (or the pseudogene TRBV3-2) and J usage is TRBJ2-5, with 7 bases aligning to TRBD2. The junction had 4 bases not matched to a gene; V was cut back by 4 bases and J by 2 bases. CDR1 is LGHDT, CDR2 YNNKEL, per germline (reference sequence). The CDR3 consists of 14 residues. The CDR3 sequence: CASSPLGGQETQYF. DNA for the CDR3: TGTGCCAGCAGCCCCCTGGGGGGGCAAGAGACCCAGTACTTC.

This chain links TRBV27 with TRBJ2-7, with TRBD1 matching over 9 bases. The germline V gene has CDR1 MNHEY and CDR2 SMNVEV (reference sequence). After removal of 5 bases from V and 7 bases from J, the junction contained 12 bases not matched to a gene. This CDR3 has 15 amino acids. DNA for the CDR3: TGTGCCAGCAGTATAAGGGGGACAGGGTTTAAAGAGCAGTACTTC. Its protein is CASSIRGTGFKEQYF.

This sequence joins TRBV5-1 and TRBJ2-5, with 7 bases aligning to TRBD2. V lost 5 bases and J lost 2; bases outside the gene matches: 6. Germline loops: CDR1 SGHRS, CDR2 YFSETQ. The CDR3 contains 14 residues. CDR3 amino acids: CASSSGRGQETQYF. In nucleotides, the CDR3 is TGCGCCAGCAGTTCGGGGAGGGGTCAAGAGACCCAGTACTTC.

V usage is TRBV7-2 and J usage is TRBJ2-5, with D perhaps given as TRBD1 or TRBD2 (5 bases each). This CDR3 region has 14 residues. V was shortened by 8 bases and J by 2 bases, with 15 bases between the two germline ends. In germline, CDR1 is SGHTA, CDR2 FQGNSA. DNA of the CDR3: TGTGCCAGCTCTCCGGGGCCTTCGCAAGAGACCCAGTACTTC. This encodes CASSPGPSQETQYF.

The CDR3 sequence is CASSLFARERGEQYF. CDR3 DNA sequence: TGTGCCAGCAGTTTATTCGCCAGGGAAAGGGGCGAGCAGTACTTC. The chain carries TRBV27 and TRBJ2-7; the D gene is possibly TRBD1 (5 bases). The CDR3 is made up of 15 amino acids. Trimming took 1 base from V and 6 from J, leaving 16 bases between them. Germline V CDR1 and CDR2: MNHEY, SMNVEV (reference sequence).

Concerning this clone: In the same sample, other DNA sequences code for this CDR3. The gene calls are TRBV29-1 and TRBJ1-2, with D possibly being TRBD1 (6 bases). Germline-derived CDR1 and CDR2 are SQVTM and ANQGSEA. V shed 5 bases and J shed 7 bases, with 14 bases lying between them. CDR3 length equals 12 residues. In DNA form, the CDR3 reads TGCAGCGTTAAGGGGGGATGGGGTGGCTACACCTTC. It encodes CSVKGGWGGYTF.

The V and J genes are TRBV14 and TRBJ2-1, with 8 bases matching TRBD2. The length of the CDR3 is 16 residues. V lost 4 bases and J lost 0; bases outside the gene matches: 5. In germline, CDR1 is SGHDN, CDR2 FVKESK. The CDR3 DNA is TGTGCCAGCAGCCCGGGGGGGTCGCACTCCTACAATGAGCAGTTCTTC. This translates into CASSPGGSHSYNEQFF.

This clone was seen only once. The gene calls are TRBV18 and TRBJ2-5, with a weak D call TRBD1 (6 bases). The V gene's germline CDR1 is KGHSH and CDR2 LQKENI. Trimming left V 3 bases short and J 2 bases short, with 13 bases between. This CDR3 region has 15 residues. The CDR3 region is CASSPPTGPQETQYF. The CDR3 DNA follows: TGTGCCAGCTCACCTCCGACAGGCCCTCAAGAGACCCAGTACTTC.